A selection of T cell receptor beta chains follows, all from one sample in a study of T-cell memory formation after mild COVID-19. MiXCR was run by TCRdb on the 5' RACE reads, yielding one entry per CDR3 protein. The profile shows 350,000 to 500,000 distinct CDR3 sequences, under 25% of them singletons. The specimen sequenced was PBMCs or a T cell subset sorted from them (not recorded which). These receptors were collected from an adult woman who had mild COVID-19 (a few samples of this study predate the infection). Cell type and time point are not known. CDR3s include the opening cysteine and the closing phenylalanine or tryptophan. Fields, in order: J gene, CDR3 length, D gene, clone size, V gene, CDR3 DNA, CDR3 protein. A D gene is named only where the DNA matches it firmly. Clone size appears in some rows only: once, few, many, or a class for an expanded clone.

J: TRBJ2-7
length: 14
D: TRBD1
size: .
V: TRBV7-9
DNA: TGTGCCAGCAGCTTTTGGGACAGAAACTACGAGCAGTACTTC
CDR3: CASSFWDRNYEQYF

J: TRBJ1-1
length: 16
D: .
size: few
V: TRBV7-3
DNA: TGTGCCAGCAGCAAGGTGGGGACCCGGACGAACACTGAAGCTTTCTTT
CDR3: CASSKVGTRTNTEAFF

J: TRBJ2-2
length: 18
D: TRBD2
size: once
V: TRBV7-3
DNA: TGTGCCAGCAGCTTAACAGGGGGACTAGCGTCGAACACCGGGGAGCTGTTTTTT
CDR3: CASSLTGGLASNTGELFF

J: TRBJ1-6
length: 17
D: TRBD1
size: once
V: TRBV5-1
DNA: TGCGCCAGCAGCCTCACATCCCCAGGGGGCTTGTATTCACCCCTCCACTTT
CDR3: CASSLTSPGGLYSPLHF

J: TRBJ2-7
length: 16
D: .
size: many
V: TRBV5-1
DNA: TGCGCCAGCAGCCCGAGAGGGCAGAACAACCCCTACGAGCAGTACTTC
CDR3: CASSPRGQNNPYEQYF

J: TRBJ1-1
length: 14
D: .
size: few
V: TRBV7-2
DNA: TGTGCCAGCAGCTTCGGGGCCTTGAGTACTGAAGCTTTCTTT
CDR3: CASSFGALSTEAFF

J: TRBJ2-3
length: 15
D: TRBD1
size: few
V: TRBV4-1
DNA: TGCGCCAGCAGCCCCGGACAGGGGCCAACAGATACGCAGTATTTT
CDR3: CASSPGQGPTDTQYF

J: TRBJ2-3
length: 13
D: TRBD2
size: many
V: TRBV2
DNA: TGTGCCAGCTGCGGGGGGGAGGGAGATACGCAGTATTTT
CDR3: CASCGGEGDTQYF

J: TRBJ1-2
length: 12
D: .
size: .
V: TRBV5-1
DNA: TGCGCCAGCAGCGCGTCCGGGCATGGCTACACCTTC
CDR3: CASSASGHGYTF

J: TRBJ2-3
length: 13
D: .
size: .
V: TRBV10-3
DNA: TGTGCCATCAGTACCGTCGGGACAGATACGCAGTATTTT
CDR3: CAISTVGTDTQYF

J: TRBJ2-1
length: 15
D: TRBD1
size: .
V: TRBV19
DNA: TGTGCCAGTAGTCCCGGGACAGGGGAGGGCAATGAGCAGTTCTTC
CDR3: CASSPGTGEGNEQFF

J: TRBJ2-7
length: 16
D: TRBD1
size: .
V: TRBV2
DNA: TGTGCCAGCAGTCTGCCTACCTGGGACAGGGGGATCGAGCAGTACTTC
CDR3: CASSLPTWDRGIEQYF

J: TRBJ2-5
length: 14
D: .
size: .
V: TRBV9
DNA: TGTGCCAGCAGCCCGACGGTAGTCCAAGAGACCCAGTACTTC
CDR3: CASSPTVVQETQYF

J: TRBJ2-2
length: 15
D: TRBD1
size: few
V: TRBV5-1
DNA: TGCGCCAGCAGCTGGGACAGGCCCAACTCCGGGGAGCTGTTTTTT
CDR3: CASSWDRPNSGELFF

J: TRBJ2-1
length: 13
D: TRBD1
size: many
V: TRBV7-9
DNA: TGTGCCAGCAGCTTGGCAGGGGGCAATGAGCAGTTCTTC
CDR3: CASSLAGGNEQFF

J: TRBJ1-6
length: 14
D: TRBD1
size: few
V: TRBV12-3/TRBV12-4
DNA: TGTGCCAGCAGCATGACAGGGATCGGTTCACCCCTCCACTTT
CDR3: CASSMTGIGSPLHF

J: TRBJ2-3
length: 14
D: .
size: .
V: TRBV7-3
DNA: TGTGCCAGCAGCTCCGGGACCTGGCCAGATACGCAGTATTTT
CDR3: CASSSGTWPDTQYF

J: TRBJ1-2
length: 15
D: .
size: .
V: TRBV4-1
DNA: TGCGCCAGCAAGTTGGGCCTGACCGCTTACTATGGCTACACCTTC
CDR3: CASKLGLTAYYGYTF

J: TRBJ2-3
length: 14
D: TRBD1
size: few
V: TRBV7-3
DNA: TGTGCCAGCAGCTCCAGGGGGTTCCCAGATACGCAGTATTTT
CDR3: CASSSRGFPDTQYF

J: TRBJ2-2
length: 13
D: TRBD2
size: many
V: TRBV29-1
DNA: TGCAGCGTCACTAGCGGGAGTTCCGGGGAGCTGTTTTTT
CDR3: CSVTSGSSGELFF

J: TRBJ2-7
length: 14
D: TRBD2
size: .
V: TRBV20-1
DNA: TGCAGTGCTAGATCTGGTAGCGGGGTCTACGAGCAGTACTTC
CDR3: CSARSGSGVYEQYF

J: TRBJ1-1
length: 12
D: .
size: few
V: TRBV20-1
DNA: TGCAGTGCAAACAGGGACGGTACTGAAGCTTTCTTT
CDR3: CSANRDGTEAFF

J: TRBJ2-5
length: 18
D: TRBD2
size: few
V: TRBV12-3/TRBV12-4
DNA: TGTGCCAGCAGTTTAGCCCCGGGACTAGCGGGAGATCAAGAGACCCAGTACTTC
CDR3: CASSLAPGLAGDQETQYF

J: TRBJ2-7
length: 13
D: .
size: .
V: TRBV30
DNA: TGTGCCTGGAGTGAAATTGACGGTTACGAGCAGTACTTC
CDR3: CAWSEIDGYEQYF

J: TRBJ2-1
length: 16
D: TRBD2
size: .
V: TRBV24-1
DNA: TGTGCCACCAGTCCGACTAGCGGGGGCCATTACAATGAGCAGTTCTTC
CDR3: CATSPTSGGHYNEQFF

J: TRBJ2-1
length: 13
D: .
size: .
V: TRBV20-1
DNA: TGCAGTGCTAGAGGCCCCCGAGCCGGTGAGCAGTTCTTC
CDR3: CSARGPRAGEQFF

J: TRBJ2-2
length: 14
D: TRBD1
size: few
V: TRBV25-1
DNA: TGTGCCAGCAGTGAAAGGACAGGGTCCGGGGAGCTGTTTTTT
CDR3: CASSERTGSGELFF

J: TRBJ1-1
length: 15
D: .
size: .
V: TRBV19
DNA: TGTGCCAGTAGTATAGGGCTGGGACGCGCTTTGGGAGCTTTCTTT
CDR3: CASSIGLGRALGAFF

J: TRBJ2-7
length: 13
D: TRBD1
size: few
V: TRBV6-6
DNA: TGTGCCAGCAGCGCGGACAGGGAATACGAGCAGTACTTC
CDR3: CASSADREYEQYF

J: TRBJ1-2
length: 13
D: TRBD1
size: .
V: TRBV27
DNA: TGTGCCAGCAGTTTAGACAGGGGTTGGGGCTACACCTTC
CDR3: CASSLDRGWGYTF

J: TRBJ2-7
length: 14
D: TRBD1
size: few
V: TRBV5-1
DNA: TGCGCCAGCACCTCCGGGACAGGAGTGGGTGAGCAGTACTTC
CDR3: CASTSGTGVGEQYF

J: TRBJ2-5
length: 12
D: .
size: .
V: TRBV10-3
DNA: TGTGCCATCAGTGAGTCGGAGACTAGGCAGGTCTTC
CDR3: CAISESETRQVF

J: TRBJ1-2
length: 15
D: .
size: .
V: TRBV12-3/TRBV12-4
DNA: TGTGCCAGCAGCCGGGGGACGGGAGGGGGCTATGGCTACACCTTC
CDR3: CASSRGTGGGYGYTF

J: TRBJ2-5
length: 15
D: .
size: .
V: TRBV4-1
DNA: TGCGCCAGCAGCCATCCTCCCGAGGGCCCAGAGACCCAGTACTTC
CDR3: CASSHPPEGPETQYF

J: TRBJ2-3
length: 15
D: TRBD2
size: .
V: TRBV7-6
DNA: TGTGCCAGCAGCTTATTTGCGGGGGGATCAGATACGCAGTATTTT
CDR3: CASSLFAGGSDTQYF

J: TRBJ1-4
length: 16
D: TRBD1
size: few
V: TRBV12-3/TRBV12-4
DNA: TGTGCCAGCAGTCTCCATGGGACAGGGGGAGGTGAAAAACTGTTTTTT
CDR3: CASSLHGTGGGEKLFF

J: TRBJ1-1
length: 14
D: TRBD1
size: .
V: TRBV28
DNA: TGTGCCAGCAGTTTACTCACAGGGGGCACTGAAGCTTTCTTT
CDR3: CASSLLTGGTEAFF

J: TRBJ1-2
length: 16
D: .
size: .
V: TRBV19
DNA: TGTGCCAGTAGTAGCCGGGCCCAGGGTACGTCCTATGGCTACACCTTC
CDR3: CASSSRAQGTSYGYTF

J: TRBJ2-3
length: 14
D: .
size: many
V: TRBV20-1
DNA: TGCAGTGCCACCCACCCGCCTAGCACAGATACGCAGTATTTT
CDR3: CSATHPPSTDTQYF

J: TRBJ2-6
length: 15
D: TRBD1
size: .
V: TRBV5-5
DNA: TGTGCCAGCAGCCCCTCACAGGGGGTAGCCAACGTCCTGACTTTC
CDR3: CASSPSQGVANVLTF

J: TRBJ2-7
length: 13
D: .
size: .
V: TRBV6-1
DNA: TGTGCCAGCAGTGCGGGACCGGGAAACGAGCAGTACTTC
CDR3: CASSAGPGNEQYF

J: TRBJ2-3
length: 14
D: .
size: .
V: TRBV20-1
DNA: TGCAGTGCTCAACAGGCAGTTATAGGGGATACGCAGTATTTT
CDR3: CSAQQAVIGDTQYF

J: TRBJ2-1
length: 15
D: .
size: .
V: TRBV20-1
DNA: TGCAGTGCTACCCCGATGATCATGACCTACAATGAGCAGTTCTTC
CDR3: CSATPMIMTYNEQFF

J: TRBJ2-2
length: 15
D: .
size: .
V: TRBV2
DNA: TGTGCCAGCAGTGAGCGGGGTTGGGACACCGGGGAGCTGTTTTTT
CDR3: CASSERGWDTGELFF

J: TRBJ1-2
length: 15
D: .
size: few
V: TRBV11-2
DNA: TGTGCCAGCAGCTTGGGGGGCCAGGGCTCCGTTGGCTACACCTTC
CDR3: CASSLGGQGSVGYTF